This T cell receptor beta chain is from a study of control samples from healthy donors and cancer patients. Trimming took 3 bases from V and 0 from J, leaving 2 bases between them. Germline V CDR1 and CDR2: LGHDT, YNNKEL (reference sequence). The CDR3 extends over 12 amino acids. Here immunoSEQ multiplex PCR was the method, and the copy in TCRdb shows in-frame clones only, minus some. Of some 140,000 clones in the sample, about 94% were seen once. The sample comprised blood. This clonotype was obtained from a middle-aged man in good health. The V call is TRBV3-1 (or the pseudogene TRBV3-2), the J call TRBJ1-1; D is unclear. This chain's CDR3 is CASSQLNTEAFF. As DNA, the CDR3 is TGTGCCAGCAGCCAGCTGAACACTGAAGCTTTCTTT.